The 25 T cell receptor beta chains below all came from one sample that was sequenced in a study of shared clonotypes between healthy human individuals (dated by TCRdb to 2020 to 2022). Receptors were amplified or captured by the immunoSEQ multiplex PCR assay. TCRdb provides this immuneACCESS table in a form limited to in-frame rearrangements. Some clones are lacking; in checked studies, under half of them reflect an unresolved V gene, and why the rest are absent is not known. Across this sample there are millions of clones, with approximately 94% seen only once. Of the sample, 0.13% to 0.15% is held by the ten largest clones. Sequenced: naive CD4+ T cells sorted from blood. The cell subset or site tag for this specimen amounts to: CD45RA+ positively selected. All receptors derive from a man aged 18 to 29 in good health.

The chain couples TRBV7-9 to TRBJ2-3; maybe TRBD2 (6 bases). V was shortened by 3 bases and J by 0 bases, with 7 bases between the two germline ends. The CDR3 loop spans 14 amino acids. Germline CDR1 is SEHNR and CDR2 is FQNEAQ (reference sequence). The CDR3 reads CASSFGGSTDTQYF. As DNA, the CDR3 is TGTGCCAGCAGCTTTGGGGGGAGCACAGATACGCAGTATTTT.

The rearrangement links TRBV28 to TRBJ1-2, with D possibly matching TRBD1 (5 bases). The CDR3 is 14 residues long. V was pared by 3 bases and J by 3 bases, with 11 bases between. Per the germline V gene, CDR1 is MDHEN and CDR2 is SYDVKM. The chain's CDR3 is CASSLRQPYYGYTF. The CDR3 DNA is TGTGCCAGCAGTTTGAGACAGCCCTACTATGGCTACACCTTC.

The chain combines TRBV4-2 with TRBJ1-2; D is perhaps TRBD1 (5 bases). CDR3 length: 13 amino acids. Trimming removed 0 bases at V and 8 bases at J, with 10 bases between. Germline V lookup: CDR1 LGHNA, CDR2 YNFKEQ. This CDR3 reads CASSQEGLRGYTF. The CDR3 nucleotides read TGTGCCAGCAGCCAAGAGGGACTCCGGGGCTACACCTTC.

This chain uses TRBV25-1 with TRBJ2-1; TRBD2 matches 7 bases. Germline assignment: CDR1 MGHDK and CDR2 SYGVNS. The CDR3 length is 16 residues. The V gene end was trimmed by 5 bases and the J gene end by 1 base; junction bases not matched to a gene: 8. As DNA, the CDR3 is TGTGCCAGCAGTCCCTGGGAGGGGAGGTCCTACAATGAGCAGTTCTTC. Translation: CASSPWEGRSYNEQFF.

V gene TRBV29-1 combines with J gene TRBJ1-2; TRBD1 agrees at 10 bases. The CDR3 is made up of 16 amino acids. The junction had 18 bases not matched to a gene; V was cut back by 7 bases and J by 7 bases. Per germline, CDR1 SQVTM and CDR2 ANQGSEA. The chain's CDR3 is CSGTGTGVAWGGGYTF. Here the CDR3 DNA reads TGCAGCGGTACCGGGACAGGGGTCGCGTGGGGGGGTGGCTACACCTTC.

This chain joins TRBV27 and TRBJ1-6; D not certain. The germline V gene encodes CDR1 MNHEY and CDR2 SMNVEV (reference sequence). Trimming stripped 7 bases from V and 9 bases from J, with 16 bases between. There are 14 residues in the CDR3. In nucleotides, the CDR3 is TGTGCCAGCACGGGGTATGTTGGGTCTTCACCCCTCCACTTT. As protein: CASTGYVGSSPLHF.

This clone was detected only a few times. The junction departs from the called germline gene at one end, perhaps through a read error. The chain is built from TRBV7-7 and TRBJ2-5, with 7 bases that match TRBD2. The CDR3 loop spans 13 amino acids. CDR1 is SSHAT, CDR2 FNYEAQ, per germline (reference sequence). DNA of the CDR3: TGTGCTAGCAGCTTGCCGGGCGGGGGGACCCAGTACTTC. Protein product: CASSLPGGGTQYF.

The V and J genes are TRBV27 and TRBJ2-7; TRBD1 agrees at 8 bases. J lost 7 bases, V lost 0 bases, and 8 bases had no gene match. CDR1 is MNHEY, CDR2 SMNVEV, per germline (reference sequence). This CDR3 spans 15 amino acids. CDR3 region: CASSLSRTGWREQYF. CDR3 coding DNA: TGTGCCAGCAGTTTATCTCGGACAGGGTGGCGTGAGCAGTACTTC.

In its sample, this clone was seen once. This rearrangement joins TRBV28 to TRBJ2-1; the match to TRBD1 covers 9 bases. This CDR3 has 14 amino acids. Unmatched junction bases numbered 8, after V lost 5 bases and J lost 9 bases. Germline CDR1 is MDHEN and CDR2 is SYDVKM. The CDR3: CASSRAQGAGEQFF. The CDR3 DNA follows: TGTGCCAGCAGTCGAGCACAGGGGGCAGGTGAGCAGTTCTTC.

The chain employs TRBV5-6 and TRBJ2-7, with D uncertain. With 4 bases removed from V and 3 bases from J, the gap between germline ends came to 11 bases. CDR1 SGHDT and CDR2 YYEEEE come from the germline V gene. This CDR3 is 13 amino acids long. The CDR3 region has the DNA TGTGCCAGCAGCCAGCCGGATGGCTACGAGCAGTACTTC. It yields the protein CASSQPDGYEQYF.

The chain is built from TRBV5-4 and TRBJ2-3, with 7 nucleotides matching TRBD2. Germline V gene sequence: CDR1 SGHNT, CDR2 YYREEE (reference sequence). The trim removed 2 bases at V and 2 bases at J, leaving 5 bases unmatched. The CDR3 extends over 15 amino acids. CDR3 amino acids: CASSFPSGDTDTQYF. CDR3 DNA sequence: TGTGCCAGCAGCTTCCCTAGCGGAGACACAGATACGCAGTATTTT.

V gene TRBV5-1 combines with J gene TRBJ2-7; TRBD1 matches 9 bases. In germline, CDR1 is SGHRS, CDR2 YFSETQ. The CDR3 extends over 14 amino acids. Unmatched junction bases numbered 9, after V lost 5 bases and J lost 6 bases. The DNA for the CDR3 is TGCGCCAGCAGAGCCGGGACAGGGACCGGCGAGCAGTACTTC. Its protein product is CASRAGTGTGEQYF.

This sequence joins TRBV30 and TRBJ2-3, with D perhaps TRBD1 (6 bases). The germline gives CDR1 GTSNPN, CDR2 SVGIG (reference sequence). The V and J ends lost 7 bases and 0 bases respectively, with 14 bases between them. The CDR3 is made up of 14 amino acids. The DNA for the CDR3 is TGTGCCTCTACCCTGGGGGCTAGCACAGATACGCAGTATTTT. As protein: CASTLGASTDTQYF.

This chain links TRBV30 with TRBJ2-7, with a tentative D call TRBD2 (5 bases). This CDR3 spans 17 amino acids. Germline values: CDR1 GTSNPN, CDR2 SVGIG (reference sequence). V lost 0 bases to trimming and J lost 4 bases, with 22 bases between them. CDR3 nucleotide sequence: TGTGCCTGGAGTGTAAAGGAGTGGGCCGGTCGGGGATACGAGCAGTACTTC. Translation gives CAWSVKEWAGRGYEQYF.

This clone has a single count. V and J are TRBV5-1 and TRBJ2-1; the match to TRBD2 covers 15 bases. The CDR3 covers 18 residues. From germline, CDR1 is SGHRS and CDR2 YFSETQ. The ends lost 4 bases at V and 4 bases at J; junction bases unmatched: 9. The CDR3 loop reads CASSPTGTSGGLYNEQFF. CDR3 sequence (DNA): TGCGCCAGCAGCCCCACTGGGACTAGCGGGGGGCTTTACAATGAGCAGTTCTTC.

The V and J genes are TRBV18 and TRBJ1-1; D is perhaps TRBD1 (5 bases). V shed 3 bases and J shed 5 bases, with 19 bases lying between them. CDR3 length: 16 residues. The germline V gene encodes CDR1 KGHSH and CDR2 LQKENI. The CDR3 region is CASSPPRSEKGTEAFF. The CDR3 DNA is TGTGCCAGCTCACCCCCTCGTAGTGAGAAGGGGACTGAAGCTTTCTTT.

The chain couples TRBV6-6 to TRBJ2-7; 7 nucleotides align to TRBD1. Germline-derived CDR1 and CDR2 are MNHNY and SVGAGI (reference sequence). This CDR3 spans 16 amino acids. Trimming took 6 bases from V and 6 from J; bases not matched to a gene: 17. The DNA of the CDR3 is TGTGCCAGCAGAGACCCCACATCGACAGGGCTTGGCGAGCAGTACTTC. Amino acid sequence: CASRDPTSTGLGEQYF.

The chain is built from TRBV6-6 and TRBJ2-5, with 9 bases aligning to TRBD2. The CDR3 has 14 residues. The germline gives CDR1 MNHNY, CDR2 SVGAGI (reference sequence). V was clipped by 5 bases and J by 11 bases; unmatched bases: 12. CDR3 amino acids: CASSDGTSILEQYF. The CDR3 nucleotides read TGTGCCAGCAGTGACGGGACTAGCATTTTAGAACAGTACTTC.

The chain joins TRBV7-2 to TRBJ2-3; D possibly corresponds to TRBD2 (5 bases). V lost 6 bases, J lost 0 bases, and 7 bases lay in between. Looked up from germline, CDR1 is SGHTA and CDR2 is FQGNSA. This CDR3 has 13 amino acids. This CDR3 is CASRLGSTDTQYF. The DNA for the CDR3 is TGTGCCAGCAGACTAGGGAGCACAGATACGCAGTATTTT.

Details on this clone: Within the sample, other DNA sequences also encode this same CDR3. This chain joins TRBV5-1 and TRBJ2-7; perhaps TRBD1 as D (5 bases). Deletions cut 0 bases from V and 2 bases from J, with 9 bases between. Germline V CDR1 and CDR2: SGHRS, YFSETQ. The CDR3 is 14 amino acids. CDR3: CASSLGQPTYEQYF. In DNA, the CDR3 is TGCGCCAGCAGCTTGGGACAGCCAACCTACGAGCAGTACTTC.

This clone has a single count. This chain links TRBV5-6 with TRBJ2-7, with D maybe TRBD2 (6 bases). V was clipped by 3 bases and J by 4 bases, with 14 bases between them. Germline V gene data show CDR1 as SGHDT and CDR2 as YYEEEE. CDR3 length equals 14 residues. CDR3 sequence reads: CASSSVGSGYEQYF. CDR3 coding DNA: TGTGCCAGCAGCTCTGTAGGTAGCGGTTACGAGCAGTACTTC.

Here the CDR3 DNA reads TGTGCCAGCAGCTCTCCCGGGACAGGGTTTGGAAACACCATATATTTT. Translating it yields CASSSPGTGFGNTIYF. The V call is TRBV5-4, the J call TRBJ1-3; TRBD1 matches 9 bases. With V trimmed by 3 bases and J by 3 bases, 7 bases remained unmatched. The CDR3 loop spans 16 amino acids. Germline CDR1 is SGHNT and CDR2 is YYREEE (reference sequence).

The J gene is TRBJ2-1, the V gene TRBV5-1, with D uncertain. Germline V gene data show CDR1 as SGHRS and CDR2 as YFSETQ. CDR3 length: 13 residues. V lost 7 bases and J lost 6, with 14 bases in between. CDR3 in amino acids: CASRTIGFNEQFF. The CDR3 DNA is TGCGCCAGCCGGACGATCGGCTTCAATGAGCAGTTCTTC.

V and J are TRBV11-2 and TRBJ1-2; D remains unclear. V dropped 5 bases and J dropped 8 bases, with 18 bases sitting between them. CDR3 length equals 14 residues. Germline CDR1 reads SGHAT; CDR2 reads FQNNGV. The CDR3 DNA reads TGTGCCAGCAGCACCGGGCCAGATCTGGGGGGCTACACCTTC. This encodes CASSTGPDLGGYTF.

About this clone itself: The sample has other DNA sequences that encode this CDR3 too. DNA of the CDR3: TGTGCCAGCTCACCACCGGGACAGCCTAACTATGGCTACACCTTC. It specifies CASSPPGQPNYGYTF. The chain uses TRBV18 and TRBJ1-2; 7 bases line up with TRBD1. Germline CDR1 KGHSH, CDR2 LQKENI. The CDR3 has 15 amino acids. J lost 0 bases, V lost 0 bases, and 1 base had no gene match.